The rows below give T cell receptor beta chains drawn from one sample of a study of shared clonotypes between healthy human individuals. The repertoire was sequenced with immunoSEQ multiplex PCR; TCRdb's copy has only in-frame clones and lacks some. Of approximately 590,000 clones listed, less than 97% are singletons. Material: naive CD8+ T cells sorted from blood. The receptors were gathered from a young woman in good health. Each CDR3 is given with its conserved first and last residue.

CDR3 protein	J gene	V gene
CASSEANGGTGDNEQFF	TRBJ2-1	TRBV2
CSVEGQGNIQYF	TRBJ2-4	TRBV29-1
CASSETQGMSEQYF	TRBJ2-7	TRBV6-6
CASSRDSGYNEQFF	TRBJ2-1	TRBV4-1
CASELVSYNEQFF	TRBJ2-1	TRBV7-2
CASSPRDRTYEQYF	NA	TRBV5-1
CAVRQGNQPQHF	TRBJ1-5	TRBV7-9
CASSYLYKNTEAFF	TRBJ1-1	TRBV6-5
CASSQGQGRSYQPQHF	TRBJ1-5	TRBV4-2
CASRGAMGSGANVLTF	TRBJ2-6	TRBV7-8
CASSSRLAGVENEQFF	TRBJ2-1	TRBV7-3
CASSQPGTEAFF	TRBJ1-1	TRBV4-1
CASSSWRYEQYF	TRBJ2-7	TRBV28
CASSESLRAWQYF	TRBJ2-7	TRBV10-2
CASSLGTGDEKLFF	TRBJ1-4	TRBV27
CASSAGQGGDEQYF	TRBJ2-7	TRBV19
CASSQGQGVYEQYF	TRBJ2-7	TRBV7-9
CACREVGPNSPLHF	TRBJ1-6	TRBV2
CASSYSSPALHYEQFF	TRBJ2-1	TRBV6-5
CASSAGTGAYSNQPQHF	TRBJ1-5	TRBV7-8
CATSASPGTHYGYTF	TRBJ1-2	TRBV15
CASSSGYAEAFF	TRBJ1-1	TRBV5-6
CASSTDEVGNEQFF	TRBJ2-1	TRBV19
CASSQQGTSSSYNEQFF	TRBJ2-1	TRBV7-9
CASSSQKTVNTEAFF	TRBJ1-1	TRBV5-8
CASSLGVKLSYEQYF	TRBJ2-7	TRBV27
CASSPEQGQNPYEQYF	TRBJ2-7	TRBV4-1
CASSSATSSYEQYF	TRBJ2-7	TRBV7-9
CASSRGSGRSSYEQYF	TRBJ2-7	TRBV18
CASSPLPGLADQTQYF	TRBJ2-5	TRBV28
CASSFQGAGANVLTF	TRBJ2-6	TRBV5-6
CASSLSSAGELFF	TRBJ2-2	TRBV7-9
CASSQEQGTNNQPQHF	TRBJ1-5	TRBV4-2
CASSEGTSGSSYEQYF	TRBJ2-7	TRBV6-1
CASSLSSIGFAGQETQYF	TRBJ2-5	TRBV7-8
CASSASGGTSTDTQYF	TRBJ2-3	TRBV7-9
CASSFRGTSGAITAYTQYF	TRBJ2-3	TRBV7-6
CASSRMYTDTQYF	TRBJ2-3	TRBV27
CATAPDRIMNTEAFF	TRBJ1-1	TRBV28
CASSGLAFSGEQYF	TRBJ2-7	TRBV19
CASSFSGEKLFF	TRBJ1-4	TRBV13